This entry lists 18 T cell receptor beta chains sequenced from one sample in a study of T-cell memory formation after mild COVID-19 (dated by TCRdb to the early 2020s). The library came from 5' RACE. The run used an Illumina NovaSeq 6000. Using fastp trimming at Q25 and MiXCR clonotype assembly, TCRdb reanalyzed the public sequencing data and kept in-frame beta chains. Every entry covers one CDR3 protein and lists the most common genes and DNA from its rows. The sample has approximately 340,000 distinct CDR3 sequences on record, around 13% of them singletons. The ten biggest clones cover about 22% of the sample. What was sequenced was PBMCs or a T cell subset sorted from them (not recorded which). These receptors all stem from a man younger than 35 who had mild COVID-19 (a few samples of this study predate the infection). The sample titles of this study are shuffled in the database, so cell type and time point are left out; the donor was told from shared clones.

There are a few counts of this clonotype. The V and J genes are TRBV5-8 and TRBJ2-4; 8 nucleotides match TRBD1. V dropped 3 bases and J dropped 7; count of bases not matched to a gene: 12. CDR1 is SGHTS, CDR2 YDEGEE, per germline. This CDR3 spans 16 amino acids. CDR3: CASSSYLDRAGNIQYF. The CDR3 region has the DNA TGTGCCAGCAGCTCTTATTTGGACAGGGCGGGGAACATTCAGTACTTC.

V is TRBV20-1 and J is TRBJ1-1; 7 bases fit TRBD1. This CDR3 contains 15 residues. The V gene end was trimmed by 3 bases and the J gene end by 2 bases; junction bases not matched to a gene: 9. Per germline, CDR1 DFQATT and CDR2 SNEGSKA (reference sequence). DNA of the CDR3: TGCAGTGCTAGGCCCGGGGGGACAGCAAACACTGAAGCTTTCTTT. The encoded protein is CSARPGGTANTEAFF.

The rearrangement links TRBV30 to TRBJ2-3; 8 bases line up with TRBD2. Germline CDR1 is GTSNPN and CDR2 is SVGIG (reference sequence). This CDR3 region has 13 residues. J was trimmed by 3 bases and V by 5 bases; bases with no gene match: 4. The CDR3 DNA reads TGTGCCTGGCGGCGGGGGGCGACAGATACGCAGTATTTT. It yields the protein CAWRRGATDTQYF.

This clonotype was observed a few times. The V and J genes are TRBV20-1 and TRBJ2-7; D gene unclear. The germline V and J ends were trimmed by 8 bases and 0 bases, with 17 bases remaining between them. Per the germline V gene, CDR1 is DFQATT and CDR2 is SNEGSKA (reference sequence). This CDR3 has 14 residues. CDR3 region: CSSTDARSSYEQYF. As DNA, the CDR3 is TGCAGTTCCACGGACGCGAGGAGCTCCTACGAGCAGTACTTC.

This clonotype has only a few counts. The chain carries TRBV20-1 and TRBJ1-3; no firm D call. This CDR3 region has 13 residues. The germline V gene has CDR1 DFQATT and CDR2 SNEGSKA (reference sequence). The ends were cut back, 3 bases at V and 3 bases at J, with 9 bases in the middle. The DNA of the CDR3 is TGCAGTGCTAGCCCGCGGTTTGGAAACACCATATATTTT. Translation gives CSASPRFGNTIYF.

This clonotype was detected only a few times. This sequence joins TRBV27 and TRBJ1-4; 9 nucleotides align to TRBD1. Germline trimming cut 2 bases from V and 6 bases from J; bases unmatched to any gene: 4. This CDR3 is 15 amino acids long. The germline gives CDR1 MNHEY, CDR2 SMNVEV (reference sequence). The CDR3 bases are TGTGCCAGCAGTTTAGGGACAGGGATCTATGAAAAACTGTTTTTT. As protein: CASSLGTGIYEKLFF.

The chain combines TRBV5-5 with TRBJ2-7, with D unclear. CDR1 SGHKS and CDR2 YYEKEE come from the germline V gene (reference sequence). The CDR3 is 11 amino acids. V dropped 4 bases and J dropped 3 bases, with 5 bases sitting between them. The CDR3 coding sequence is TGTGCCAGCAGCCAAAACTACGAGCAGTACGTC. This gives the protein CASSQNYEQYV.

The chain is built from TRBV5-4 and TRBJ1-4; unclear D gene. Germline V lookup: CDR1 SGHNT, CDR2 YYREEE (reference sequence). This CDR3 has 13 residues. Trimming removed 7 bases from V and 7 bases from J, with 14 bases in between. CDR3 region: CASGPQEGEKLFF. The CDR3 DNA follows: TGTGCCAGCGGCCCCCAGGAGGGTGAAAAACTGTTTTTT.

V usage is TRBV20-1 and J usage is TRBJ2-3; 8 nucleotides align to TRBD1. The CDR3 runs to 15 residues. J was trimmed by 4 bases and V by 5 bases; bases with no gene match: 11. CDR1 and CDR2 from the germline V gene are DFQATT and SNEGSKA (reference sequence). The CDR3, as DNA: TGCAGTGCTCCGACCGGCAGGGGGCGGTCAGATACGCAGTATTTT. Protein sequence: CSAPTGRGRSDTQYF.

This clonotype has just a few counts. Here the CDR3 DNA reads TGCGCCAGCAGCTTCGGACACGGGGAAGAGACCCAGTACTTC. Translation gives CASSFGHGEETQYF. The chain is built from TRBV4-1 and TRBJ2-5; TRBD1 or TRBD2 may be the D gene (5 bases each). The CDR3 covers 14 residues. Germline loops: CDR1 MGHRA, CDR2 YSYEKL. V dropped 5 bases and J dropped 3 bases, with 13 bases sitting between them.

This clonotype was seen many times. V usage is TRBV7-9 and J usage is TRBJ2-7; tentative D call: TRBD1 (6 bases). Trimming took off 1 base at V and 0 bases at J, with 10 bases between the two ends. Germline values: CDR1 SEHNR, CDR2 FQNEAQ (reference sequence). This CDR3 is 15 amino acids long. CDR3 nucleotides: TGTGCCAGCAGCTTAGGACAGGCCAACTCCTACGAGCAGTACGTC. Translation gives CASSLGQANSYEQYV.

CDR3 bases: TGTGCCAGCTCAACGGTCCTAGCGATGGGCACAGATACGCAGTATTTT. Amino acids: CASSTVLAMGTDTQYF. The chain uses TRBV18 and TRBJ2-3; TRBD2 is a possible D gene (6 bases). The germline V gene has CDR1 KGHSH and CDR2 LQKENI. V shed 5 bases and J shed 1 base, with 16 bases lying between them. The CDR3 consists of 16 residues.

This clonotype occurred a few times. The rearrangement joins TRBV12-3 or TRBV12-4 to TRBJ1-1, with 9 bases matching TRBD1. The V segment lost 8 bases and the J segment 6 bases; nucleotides outside the gene matches: 13. The CDR3 has 15 amino acids. The CDR3 DNA sequence: TGTGCCAGCGGATACCGGGACAGGGTCTTTTCTGAAGCTTTCTTT. Protein: CASGYRDRVFSEAFF.

This clonotype was seen repeatedly, ten times or more. The chain is built from TRBV12-3 or TRBV12-4 and TRBJ2-6; the D gene is possibly TRBD1 (5 bases). Trimming took 5 bases from V and 0 from J, leaving 5 bases between them. CDR3 size: 14 residues. CDR3 bases: TGTGCCAGCAGTAGGGGCTCTGGGGCCAACGTCCTGACTTTC. Its translation: CASSRGSGANVLTF.

This clonotype appeared a few times. The chain carries TRBV5-4 and TRBJ2-6; unclear D gene. This CDR3 region has 14 residues. The germline gives CDR1 SGHNT, CDR2 YYREEE (reference sequence). Trimming cost V 5 bases and J 2 bases, with 8 bases left between them. The CDR3 region is CASRYGPGANVLTF. The CDR3 nucleotides read TGTGCCAGCAGATATGGACCTGGGGCCAACGTCCTGACTTTC.

This clonotype was seen a handful of times. The gene calls are TRBV10-3 and TRBJ1-1; a weak D match, TRBD1 (6 bases). CDR1 is ENHRY and CDR2 is SYGVKD in the germline V gene. Trimming cost V 3 bases and J 3 bases, with 14 bases left between them. The CDR3 loop spans 15 amino acids. The CDR3 spells CAISDKGGADTEAFF. Written as DNA, the CDR3 is TGTGCCATCAGTGATAAGGGGGGCGCGGACACTGAAGCTTTCTTT.

The chain joins TRBV5-1 to TRBJ1-1, with 7 bases identical to TRBD1. CDR3 length equals 15 residues. V lost 3 bases, J lost 5 bases, and 10 bases stayed unmatched. CDR1 and CDR2 (germline): SGHRS, YFSETQ. The CDR3 here is CASSSLAGTDTEAFF. CDR3 nucleotides: TGCGCCAGCAGCTCGCTCGCCGGGACAGATACTGAAGCTTTCTTT.

The V call is TRBV5-1, the J call TRBJ1-3, with 7 bases that match TRBD1. CDR1 and CDR2 (germline): SGHRS, YFSETQ. The CDR3 is made up of 17 amino acids. The ends lost 2 bases at V and 0 bases at J; junction bases unmatched: 8. The CDR3 coding sequence is TGCGCCAGCAGCTTATTGACAGGGCCTGTCTCTGGAAACACCATATATTTT. This codes for CASSLLTGPVSGNTIYF.